A selection of T cell receptor beta chains follows, all from one sample in a study of T cell responses to AZD1222 COVID-19 vaccine. Generated by immunoSEQ multiplex PCR, the TCRdb table keeps only in-frame clones and is missing some. The table includes tens of thousands of clones, 75% to 95% detected once. Specimen: peripheral blood, collected 28 days after the second AZD1222 dose. These receptors originate from an adult who received the AZD1222 COVID-19 vaccine. CDR3s include the opening cysteine and the closing phenylalanine or tryptophan. A D gene is named only where the DNA matches it firmly. The size field is filled for only some rows; it gives once, few, many or a size class.

cdr3_nt	cdr3_aa	v_call	j_call	d_call	clone_size
TGTGCCAGCAGACTACTCGGGTCTAGCACAGATACGCAGTATTTT	CASRLLGSSTDTQYF	TRBV6-5	TRBJ2-3	-	-
TGTGCCAGCAGCACAATCCAAAACTATGGCTACACCTTC	CASSTIQNYGYTF	TRBV6-5	TRBJ1-2	-	-
TGTGCCAGCAGCCAGGGGACCAGTCCAGCGCAGCAAGAGACCCAGTACTTC	CASSQGTSPAQQETQYF	TRBV11-3	TRBJ2-5	-	-
TGTGCCAGCAGTTACGACCCGGCTTCCTACGAGCAGTACTTC	CASSYDPASYEQYF	TRBV6-2/TRBV6-3	TRBJ2-7	-	-
TGTGCCAGCAGGGAGACTTTCTCATCCTACAATGAGCAGTTCTTC	CASRETFSSYNEQFF	TRBV6-5	TRBJ2-1	-	-
TGTGCCAGTAGCGAAACCCGAGCAAGTGAAGCTTTCTTT	CASSETRASEAFF	TRBV19	TRBJ1-1	-	-
TGTGCCAGCACGAAGGGAACAAACACCGGGGAGCTGTTTTTT	CASTKGTNTGELFF	TRBV6-5	TRBJ2-2	-	-
TGTGCCAGCAGTGAAAGGGAGGGTAATTCACCCCTCCACTTT	CASSEREGNSPLHF	TRBV2	TRBJ1-6	-	-
TGTGCCAGCAGCTTAGAGGAGGGGTATGATGAGCAGTTCTTC	CASSLEEGYDEQFF	TRBV7-8	TRBJ2-1	-	-
TGTGCCAGCAGCCCCGGGACGAAGGAGACCCAGTACTTC	CASSPGTKETQYF	TRBV7-9	TRBJ2-5	-	once
TGTGCCAGCAGTGAATCACTAGCGGCGAACACCGGGGAGCTGTTTTTT	CASSESLAANTGELFF	TRBV2	TRBJ2-2	TRBD2	-